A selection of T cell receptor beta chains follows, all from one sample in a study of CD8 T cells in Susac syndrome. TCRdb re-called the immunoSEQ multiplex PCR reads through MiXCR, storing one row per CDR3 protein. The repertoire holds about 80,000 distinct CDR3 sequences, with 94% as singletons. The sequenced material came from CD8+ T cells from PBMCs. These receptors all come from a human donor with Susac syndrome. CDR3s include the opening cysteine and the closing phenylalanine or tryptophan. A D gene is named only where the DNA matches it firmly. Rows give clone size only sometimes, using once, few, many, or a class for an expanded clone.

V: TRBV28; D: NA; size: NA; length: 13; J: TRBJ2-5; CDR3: CASRSLGRGAQYF; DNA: TGTGCCAGCCGCTCCCTGGGCCGAGGGGCCCAGTACTTC
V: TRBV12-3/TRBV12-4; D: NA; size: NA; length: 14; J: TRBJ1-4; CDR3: CASSFEGLNEKLFF; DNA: TGTGCCAGCAGTTTTGAGGGTTTAAATGAAAAACTGTTTTTT
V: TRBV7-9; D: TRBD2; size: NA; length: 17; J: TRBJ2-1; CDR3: CASSPGTSGRLLSEQFF; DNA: TGTGCCAGCAGCCCCGGGACTAGCGGGAGGTTGTTAAGTGAGCAGTTCTTC
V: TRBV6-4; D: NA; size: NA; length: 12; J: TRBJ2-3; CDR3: CASSDSAGTGYF; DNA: TGTGCCAGCAGTGACTCGGCGGGCACGGGGTATTTT
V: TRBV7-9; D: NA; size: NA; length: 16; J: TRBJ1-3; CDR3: CASSPTSEIGGNTIYF; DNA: TGTGCCAGCAGCCCAACTTCCGAAATTGGGGGAAACACCATATATTTT
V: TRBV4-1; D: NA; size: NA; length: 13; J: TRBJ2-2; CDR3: CASRPENTGELFF; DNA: TGCGCCAGCCGACCTGAGAACACCGGGGAGCTGTTTTTT
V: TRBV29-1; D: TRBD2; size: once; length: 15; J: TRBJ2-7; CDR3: CSVRLAGLGSYEQYF; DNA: TGCAGCGTTCGACTAGCGGGCCTGGGGTCCTACGAGCAGTACTTC
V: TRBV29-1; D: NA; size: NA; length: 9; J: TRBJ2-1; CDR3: CSGDVEPSF; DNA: TGCAGCGGAGATGTAGAGCCGTCCTTC
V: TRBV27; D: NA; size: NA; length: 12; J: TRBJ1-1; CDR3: CASSFANTEAFF; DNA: TGTGCCAGCAGTTTTGCCAACACTGAAGCTTTCTTT
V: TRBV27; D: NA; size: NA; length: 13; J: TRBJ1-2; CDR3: CASRSTGNYGYTF; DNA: TGTGCCAGCAGGTCAACGGGAAACTATGGCTACACCTTC
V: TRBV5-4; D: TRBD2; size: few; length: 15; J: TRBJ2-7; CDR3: CASSFQREVFDEQYF; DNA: TGTGCCAGCAGCTTTCAGCGGGAGGTTTTCGACGAGCAGTACTTC